These 32 T cell receptor beta chains were all obtained from the same sample, sequenced in a study of cytomegalovirus exposure and HLA in healthy donors. 60 Vbeta and 13 Jbeta primers were used in PCR. Measured with immunoSEQ multiplex PCR; TCRdb has only the in-frame clones, and not every one. The table has 150,000 to 200,000 clones, roughly 79% seen once. The sequenced sample was PBMCs. The source is a woman aged 45-65 years in good health and CMV-seropositive.

J is TRBJ2-3 and V is TRBV21-1; TRBD2, the table's D call, lacks a check against the DNA. TRBV21-1 is a recognized pseudogene. The CDR3 runs to 17 residues. The chain's CDR3 is CASSQRSSRPSTDTQYF. The CDR3 region has the DNA TGTGCCAGCAGCCAAAGGTCTTCGCGGCCTAGCACAGATACGCAGTATTTT.

This chain uses TRBV7-3 with TRBJ2-7; 8 bases align to TRBD1. The V segment lost 8 bases and the J segment 5 bases; nucleotides outside the gene matches: 8. CDR1 is SGHTA and CDR2 is FQGTGA in the germline V gene. The CDR3 is made up of 13 amino acids. CDR3 DNA sequence: TGTGCCAGCGGGGAGACAGGGGCCCACGAGCAGTACTTC. Protein product: CASGETGAHEQYF.

The chain uses TRBV5-1 and TRBJ1-2, with TRBD1 as a possible D gene (5 bases). V was clipped by 0 bases and J by 4 bases, with 13 bases between them. This CDR3 comprises 15 residues. From germline, CDR1 is SGHRS and CDR2 YFSETQ. CDR3 nucleotide sequence: TGCGCCAGCAGCTTGGCCGGGGGATGGGGCTATGGCTACACCTTC. Protein: CASSLAGGWGYGYTF.

The chain is built from TRBV19 and TRBJ2-1; 8 nucleotides match TRBD2. This CDR3 spans 15 amino acids. Germline V gives CDR1 LNHDA, CDR2 SQIVND (reference sequence). V was pared by 7 bases and J by 1 base, with 6 bases of the junction left unmatched. The CDR3 sequence: CASMREDRSYNEQFF. The CDR3, as DNA: TGTGCCAGTATGCGGGAGGATAGGTCCTACAATGAGCAGTTCTTC.

This clone was observed a few times. The rearrangement joins TRBV10-2 to TRBJ2-3; 11 bases map to TRBD1. Trimming removed 7 bases from V and 4 bases from J; junction bases left unmatched: 7. Germline V gene lookup returns CDR1 WSHSY and CDR2 SAAADI. CDR3 length: 15 amino acids. CDR3 coding DNA: TGCGCCAGCACCAGCGGACAGGGGGCCGCAGATACGCAGTATTTT. It specifies CASTSGQGAADTQYF.

The chain employs TRBV7-2 and TRBJ2-5, with 9 bases identical to TRBD2. Losses at the gene ends were 4 bases for V and 5 bases for J; bases not matched to a gene: 2. Germline V lookup: CDR1 SGHTA, CDR2 FQGNSA. This CDR3 has 13 amino acids. CDR3 sequence reads: CASSSGLAETQYF. The DNA of the CDR3 is TGTGCCAGCAGCTCAGGACTAGCGGAGACCCAGTACTTC.

The chain recombines TRBV10-3 with TRBJ2-1; TRBD2 is a possible D gene (5 bases). This CDR3 contains 13 residues. V was clipped by 11 bases and J by 4 bases, with 15 bases between them. Germline V CDR1 and CDR2: ENHRY, SYGVKD. The DNA for the CDR3 is TGTGCCTCCCGAGGGCCTTTATACAATGAGCAGTTCTTC. As protein: CASRGPLYNEQFF.

This clone was counted only a few times. The chain carries TRBV18 and TRBJ1-1, with 8 positions matching TRBD1. The CDR3 is made up of 16 amino acids. The germline V gene encodes CDR1 KGHSH and CDR2 LQKENI. After removal of 3 bases from V and 5 bases from J, the junction contained 11 bases not matched to a gene. In DNA, the CDR3 is TGTGCCAGCTCACCTGGTCTTATTGGGACAGGTACTGAAGCTTTCTTT. Translated, it gives CASSPGLIGTGTEAFF.

The chain uses TRBV6-1 and TRBJ1-5; D is undetermined. V lost 2 bases and J 0 bases, leaving 11 bases between the germline ends. Germline lookup yields CDR1 MNHNS and CDR2 SASEGT. The CDR3 totals 16 residues. CDR3 region: CASSEFQVISNQPQHF. The CDR3 nucleotides read TGTGCCAGCAGTGAATTTCAGGTTATTAGCAATCAGCCCCAGCATTTT.

The V call is TRBV5-1, the J call TRBJ2-3, with TRBD1 matching 10 bases. Germline-derived CDR1 and CDR2 are SGHRS and YFSETQ. V was pared by 7 bases and J by 3 bases, with 8 bases of the junction left unmatched. There are 15 residues in the CDR3. The CDR3 DNA follows: TGCGCCAGCCGACCGGGACAGGGGATAACAGATACGCAGTATTTT. Protein sequence: CASRPGQGITDTQYF.

The chain couples TRBV2 to TRBJ2-1; 7 bases are a match to TRBD1. The CDR3 runs 14 residues. Germline V gives CDR1 SNHLY, CDR2 FYNNEI. V lost 8 bases, J lost 4 bases, and 8 bases stayed unmatched. The chain's CDR3 is CASLEGAVYNEQFF. For the CDR3, the DNA is TGTGCCAGCCTCGAGGGGGCGGTGTACAATGAGCAGTTCTTC. Complete variable domain (other parts from reference TRBV2 and TRBJ2-1): EPEVTQTPSHQVTQMGQEVILRCVPISNHLYFYWYRQILGQKVEFLVSFYNNEISEKSEIFDDQFSVERPDGSNFTLKIRSTKLEDSAMYFCASLEGAVYNEQFFGPGTRLTVL.

The chain uses TRBV15 and TRBJ2-1, with D perhaps matching TRBD1 (5 bases). The V end was cut by 1 base, the J end by 2 bases, with 12 bases between. Looked up from germline, CDR1 is LNHNV and CDR2 is YYDKDF (reference sequence). The CDR3 sequence is 16 residues long. Here the CDR3 DNA reads TGTGCCACCAGCAGAGCGGGCGGCAGGGCCTACAATGAGCAGTTCTTC. Residues: CATSRAGGRAYNEQFF.

The genes are TRBV7-3 and TRBJ1-1, with D uncertain. Germline V gene data show CDR1 as SGHTA and CDR2 as FQGTGA. Trimming shortened V by 4 bases and J by 2 bases, and 8 bases separated the two germline ends. This CDR3 is built from 13 residues. The CDR3 region has the DNA TGTGCCAGCAGCTCCCAGGCAAACACTGAAGCTTTCTTT. Protein product: CASSSQANTEAFF.

J is TRBJ1-6 and V is TRBV10-3; 8 positions match TRBD1. The V gene end was trimmed by 2 bases and the J gene end by 5 bases; junction bases not matched to a gene: 2. The CDR3 sequence is 15 residues long. Per the germline V gene, CDR1 is ENHRY and CDR2 is SYGVKD. CDR3 in amino acids: CAISEDRGNNSPLHF. The CDR3 nucleotides read TGTGCCATCAGTGAGGACAGGGGAAATAATTCACCCCTCCACTTT.

This clone showed up just once. This chain uses TRBV7-2 with TRBJ2-6; a possible D gene is TRBD1 (6 bases). There are 15 residues in the CDR3. V lost 4 bases and J 2 bases, leaving 9 bases between the germline ends. Germline V lookup: CDR1 SGHTA, CDR2 FQGNSA. As DNA, the CDR3 is TGTGCCAGCAGCTCACAGGGAACTGGGGCCAACGTCCTGACTTTC. Translated, it gives CASSSQGTGANVLTF.

This clone was found once. This chain uses TRBV11-2 with TRBJ2-3; 9 positions agree with TRBD2. Germline assignment: CDR1 SGHAT and CDR2 FQNNGV. The V gene end was trimmed by 5 bases and the J gene end by 1 base; junction bases not matched to a gene: 4. CDR3 length: 15 residues. This CDR3 reads CASSEGLARTDTQYF. As DNA, the CDR3 is TGTGCCAGCAGCGAGGGACTAGCACGCACAGATACGCAGTATTTT.

The chain recombines TRBV6-1 with TRBJ1-4; 9 bases map to TRBD1. CDR3 length: 16 amino acids. V shed 1 base and J 10 bases; nucleotides not matched to a gene: 10. The V gene's germline CDR1 is MNHNS and CDR2 SASEGT. The CDR3 region is CASSEDAGTGFVKLFF. As DNA, the CDR3 is TGTGCCAGCAGTGAAGACGCCGGGACAGGGTTCGTAAAACTGTTTTTT.

V and J are TRBV28 and TRBJ2-3; 10 bases line up with TRBD2. In germline, CDR1 is MDHEN, CDR2 SYDVKM. The trim removed 4 bases at V and 3 bases at J, leaving 13 bases unmatched. CDR3 length: 18 amino acids. CDR3 coding DNA: TGTGCCAGCAGTTCCAATCAATTACTAGCGGGGAGGACAGATACGCAGTATTTT. It specifies CASSSNQLLAGRTDTQYF. The full variable domain, with the rest looked up from reference TRBV28 and TRBJ2-3, is DVKVTQSSRYLVKRTGEKVFLECVQDMDHENMFWYRQDPGLGLRLIYFSYDVKMKEKGDIPEGYSVSREKKERFSLILESASTNQTSMYLCASSSNQLLAGRTDTQYFGPGTRLTVL.

The rearrangement joins TRBV6-5 to TRBJ2-7, with 8 positions matching TRBD2. CDR1 and CDR2 from the germline V gene are MNHEY and SVGAGI. J lost 3 bases, V lost 5 bases, and 6 bases had no gene match. The CDR3 is 14 residues long. The CDR3 DNA sequence: TGTGCCAGCAGTACAAAGCGGGGGAACTACGAGCAGTACTTC. It translates to CASSTKRGNYEQYF.

CDR3 in DNA: TGCGCCAGCAGCTGGACCCGGGACAGGGGATCCTACGAGCAGTACTTC. Translated: CASSWTRDRGSYEQYF. The chain employs TRBV5-1 and TRBJ2-7, with 10 bases identical to TRBD1. Germline lookup yields CDR1 SGHRS and CDR2 YFSETQ. V trimming: 3 bases; J trimming: 1 base; junction bases outside the gene matches: 7. There are 16 residues in the CDR3. The complete variable domain, with remaining parts taken from reference TRBV5-1 and TRBJ2-7, reads KAGVTQTPRYLIKTRGQQVTLSCSPISGHRSVSWYQQTPGQGLQFLFEYFSETQRNKGNFPGRFSGRQFSNSRSEMNVSTLELGDSALYLCASSWTRDRGSYEQYFGPGTRLTVT.

In the case of this clone: The junction differs from germline at one of its ends, possibly a read error. The V and J genes are TRBV7-7 and TRBJ2-7; 7 bases match TRBD1. The CDR3 is made up of 15 amino acids. The germline CDR1 and CDR2 sequences are SSHAT and FNYEAQ (reference sequence). Written as DNA, the CDR3 is TGTGCTAGCAGCCTACGACAGGGCCCTCCGTACGAGCAGTACTTC. Protein product: CASSLRQGPPYEQYF. Full variable domain (rest looked up from reference TRBV7-7 and TRBJ2-7): GAGVSQSPRYKVTKRGQDVTLRCDPISSHATLYWYQQALGQGPEFLTYFNYEAQPDKSGLPSDRFSAERPEGSISTLTIQRTEQRDSAMYRCASSLRQGPPYEQYFGPGTRLTVT.

The chain couples TRBV19 to TRBJ2-7; perhaps TRBD1 as D (6 bases). V lost 4 bases and J 2 bases, leaving 21 bases between the germline ends. Germline V gene lookup returns CDR1 LNHDA and CDR2 SQIVND (reference sequence). There are 17 residues in the CDR3. The CDR3: CASSKKSHQGMTYEQYF. The CDR3 nucleotides read TGTGCCAGTAGTAAGAAGTCCCATCAGGGGATGACCTACGAGCAGTACTTC.

The chain links TRBV28 to TRBJ1-4; the D is unclear. Germline V gene lookup returns CDR1 MDHEN and CDR2 SYDVKM. The CDR3 spans 13 residues. V lost 6 bases to trimming and J lost 7 bases, with 12 bases between them. The CDR3 region is CASSPVHSEKLFF. The DNA of the CDR3 is TGTGCCAGCAGCCCCGTCCACAGTGAAAAACTGTTTTTT.

The genes are TRBV5-1 and TRBJ2-7, with TRBD1 as a possible D gene (5 bases). Germline CDR1 reads SGHRS; CDR2 reads YFSETQ. CDR3 size: 14 residues. V lost 4 bases to trimming and J lost 2 bases, with 13 bases between them. CDR3 coding DNA: TGCGCCAGCAGCCAAGACAGAGCCCCCTACGAGCAGTACTTC. Translation: CASSQDRAPYEQYF.

The J gene is TRBJ1-5, the V gene TRBV19; D call uncertain. The CDR3 length is 15 residues. The germline V gene has CDR1 LNHDA and CDR2 SQIVND (reference sequence). Trimming stripped 1 base from V and 0 bases from J, with 7 bases between. CDR3 bases: TGTGCCAGTAGTATAGCTCTCTATAGCAATCAGCCCCAGCATTTT. Translated: CASSIALYSNQPQHF.

The chain employs TRBV4-1 and TRBJ2-7, with TRBD2 matching over 7 bases. The CDR3 is 16 amino acids. CDR1 and CDR2 from the germline V gene are MGHRA and YSYEKL. The trim removed 0 bases at V and 6 bases at J, leaving 11 bases unmatched. The DNA of the CDR3 is TGCGCCAGCAGCCAAGAGGCGGGAGTCCGTGGGGGCGAGCAGTACTTC. Its protein product is CASSQEAGVRGGEQYF.

The chain combines TRBV27 with TRBJ2-1; the match to TRBD2 covers 9 bases. Germline CDR1 is MNHEY and CDR2 is SMNVEV (reference sequence). V shed 6 bases and J 4 bases; nucleotides not matched to a gene: 4. The CDR3 runs to 14 residues. Here the CDR3 reads CASSAGGLYNEQFF. CDR3 bases: TGTGCCAGCAGCGCGGGAGGGCTGTACAATGAGCAGTTCTTC.

The chain combines TRBV6-5 with TRBJ1-5, with 9 bases fitting TRBD1. The V gene's germline CDR1 is MNHEY and CDR2 SVGAGI. Trimming cost V 2 bases and J 4 bases; bases outside gene matches: 3. The CDR3 loop spans 15 amino acids. The DNA for the CDR3 is TGTGCCAGCAGTTACGACAGGGGGGGGAATCAGCCCCAGCATTTT. It encodes CASSYDRGGNQPQHF.

This chain links TRBV6-5 with TRBJ1-1, with 7 bases aligning to TRBD1. The CDR3 sequence is 15 residues long. Germline CDR1 MNHEY, CDR2 SVGAGI. With 2 bases clipped from V and 4 bases from J, the junction kept 7 bases outside the gene matches. CDR3 protein: CASSYEGAGGTEAFF. As DNA, the CDR3 is TGTGCCAGCAGTTACGAGGGGGCGGGTGGCACTGAAGCTTTCTTT.

This chain uses TRBV5-1 with TRBJ2-2; tentatively, D is TRBD2 (5 bases). The CDR3 has 17 residues. V was trimmed by 2 bases and J by 8 bases, leaving 22 bases between them. Germline V gene data show CDR1 as SGHRS and CDR2 as YFSETQ. This CDR3 is CASSLAETTEPFGELFF. CDR3 sequence (DNA): TGCGCCAGCAGCTTAGCGGAGACAACGGAACCTTTTGGGGAGCTGTTTTTT.

The chain has TRBV27 and TRBJ2-7, with a tentative D call TRBD1 (6 bases). The germline gives CDR1 MNHEY, CDR2 SMNVEV (reference sequence). The length of the CDR3 is 13 residues. The ends were cut back, 0 bases at V and 4 bases at J, with 7 bases in the middle. The DNA for the CDR3 is TGTGCCAGCAGTTTATCGGACAGATACGAGCAGTACTTC. Protein product: CASSLSDRYEQYF.

This chain uses TRBV29-1 with TRBJ2-5, with 13 nucleotides matching TRBD2. The ends lost 5 bases at V and 5 bases at J; junction bases unmatched: 5. Germline V CDR1 and CDR2: SQVTM, ANQGSEA. CDR3 length equals 14 residues. This chain's CDR3 is CSVTTSGRGETQYF. CDR3 DNA: TGCAGCGTTACAACTAGCGGGAGGGGTGAGACCCAGTACTTC.